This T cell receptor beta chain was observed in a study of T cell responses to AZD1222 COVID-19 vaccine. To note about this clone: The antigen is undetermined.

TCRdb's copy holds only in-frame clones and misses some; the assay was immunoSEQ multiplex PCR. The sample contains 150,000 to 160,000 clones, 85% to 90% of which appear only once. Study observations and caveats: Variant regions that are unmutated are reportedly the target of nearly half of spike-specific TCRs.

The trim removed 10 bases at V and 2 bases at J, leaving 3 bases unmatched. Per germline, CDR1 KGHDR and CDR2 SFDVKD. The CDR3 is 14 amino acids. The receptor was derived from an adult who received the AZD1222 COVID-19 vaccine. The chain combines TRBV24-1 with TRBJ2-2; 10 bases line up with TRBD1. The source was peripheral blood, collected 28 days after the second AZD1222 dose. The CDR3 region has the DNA TGTGCCACGGGACAGGGGACTAACACCGGGGAGCTGTTTTTT. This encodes CATGQGTNTGELFF.